The 18 T cell receptor beta chains listed next were all sequenced from one sample in a study of shared clonotypes between healthy human individuals. Some clones are missing from TCRdb's copy, which holds only in-frame ones; the method was immunoSEQ multiplex PCR. The sample records about 1 million clones, about three quarters being singletons. The source material was memory CD4+ T cells sorted from blood. Subset defined: CD45RA-negative fraction. The receptors stem from a man aged 18 to 30 in good health.

V and J are TRBV7-9 and TRBJ2-5, with a weak D call TRBD2 (6 bases). CDR1 SEHNR and CDR2 FQNEAQ come from the germline V gene (reference sequence). The CDR3 has 16 amino acids. Trimming removed 3 bases at V and 5 bases at J, with 19 bases between. Here the CDR3 DNA reads TGTGCCAGCAGCTTGGACTCGAGCGGGCGCGGGGAGACCCAGTACTTC. Translation gives CASSLDSSGRGETQYF.

This chain joins TRBV5-1 and TRBJ2-1; 11 bases map to TRBD2. Per the germline V gene, CDR1 is SGHRS and CDR2 is YFSETQ. V dropped 7 bases and J dropped 0; count of bases not matched to a gene: 6. The CDR3 consists of 16 residues. The CDR3 bases are TGCGCCAGCTCGAGGACTAGCGGGTTCTCCTACAATGAGCAGTTCTTC. Residues: CASSRTSGFSYNEQFF. Full variable domain (missing parts from reference TRBV5-1 and TRBJ2-1): KAGVTQTPRYLIKTRGQQVTLSCSPISGHRSVSWYQQTPGQGLQFLFEYFSETQRNKGNFPGRFSGRQFSNSRSEMNVSTLELGDSALYLCASSRTSGFSYNEQFFGPGTRLTVL.

The chain employs TRBV5-6 and TRBJ1-6; 8 nucleotides match TRBD1. J lost 0 bases, V lost 4 bases, and 6 bases had no gene match. Germline V lookup: CDR1 SGHDT, CDR2 YYEEEE. This CDR3 is built from 17 residues. The DNA for the CDR3 is TGTGCCAGCAGCCGGGACAGGACGAGCTCCTATAATTCACCCCTCCACTTT. Its protein is CASSRDRTSSYNSPLHF.

As regards this clone: This likely came from a read error, as a far larger clone is one base away. The same CDR3 can be traced to other DNA sequences in this sample. The V gene is TRBV5-1, the J gene TRBJ2-5; no reliable D call. Matching the DNA end better, TRBJ2-7 makes the J call doubtful. The CDR3 totals 11 residues. Germline V gene sequence: CDR1 SGHRS, CDR2 YFSETQ. Here the CDR3 DNA reads TGCGCCAGCAGCTCTTCCTACGAGCAGTACTTC. Its translation: CASSSSYEQYF.

This clone was seen a single time. The chain combines TRBV7-2 with TRBJ2-7; a weak D match, TRBD2 (6 bases). Trimming removed 2 bases from V and 2 bases from J, with 13 bases in between. CDR1 SGHTA and CDR2 FQGNSA come from the germline V gene. The CDR3 contains 15 residues. The CDR3 nucleotides are TGTGCCAGCAGCTTAATGAACGGGGGACCCTACGAGCAGTACTTC. This gives the protein CASSLMNGGPYEQYF.

The chain recombines TRBV21-1 with TRBJ1-2; TRBD1 reflects the table's D call only, with no check against the DNA. TRBV21-1 is a pseudogene. This CDR3 region has 16 residues. The CDR3 DNA is TGTGCCAGCATCTCTCCGGGCAGGGGGTATATACTGGGCTACACCTTC. Its protein is CASISPGRGYILGYTF.

The chain couples TRBV10-3 to TRBJ1-1; D is possibly TRBD1 (5 bases). V lost 1 base and J 1 base, leaving 7 bases between the germline ends. From germline, CDR1 is ENHRY and CDR2 SYGVKD. The CDR3 contains 14 residues. DNA for the CDR3: TGTGCCATCAGTGAGTATACAGGGAACACTGAAGCTTTCTTT. It specifies CAISEYTGNTEAFF.

The chain combines TRBV2 with TRBJ2-7, with 7 bases aligning to TRBD1. The CDR3 runs to 14 residues. The germline gives CDR1 SNHLY, CDR2 FYNNEI. V was clipped by 4 bases and J by 5 bases; unmatched bases: 8. The CDR3 DNA reads as TGTGCCAGCAGTGCCATAGGGGGCCACAACGAGCAGTACTTC. It is translated as CASSAIGGHNEQYF.

With regard to this clone: The same CDR3 can be traced to other DNA sequences in this sample. The rearrangement links TRBV5-1 to TRBJ1-2; D is undetermined. Looked up from germline, CDR1 is SGHRS and CDR2 is YFSETQ. The CDR3 spans 13 residues. V lost 0 bases to trimming and J lost 2 bases, with 5 bases between them. CDR3 in amino acids: CASSLDRNYGYTF. Here the CDR3 DNA reads TGCGCCAGCAGCTTGGACCGGAACTATGGCTACACCTTC.

The chain links TRBV29-1 to TRBJ2-7; either TRBD1 or TRBD2 may fit D (5 bases each). The CDR3 length is 15 residues. Trimming pared 3 bases from V and 9 bases from J, leaving 24 bases between. CDR1 SQVTM and CDR2 ANQGSEA come from the germline V gene. The CDR3 DNA follows: TGCAGCGTTGAGGGGGACGAAGGGACCCGGACCCGGCAGTACTTC. It yields the protein CSVEGDEGTRTRQYF.

The chain links TRBV27 to TRBJ2-7; TRBD2 agrees at 9 bases. CDR3 size: 15 residues. V dropped 3 bases and J dropped 1; count of bases not matched to a gene: 4. Per germline, CDR1 MNHEY and CDR2 SMNVEV (reference sequence). The CDR3 spells CASSFTSGWSYEQYF. The CDR3, as DNA: TGTGCCAGCAGTTTTACTAGCGGGTGGTCCTACGAGCAGTACTTC.

The chain combines TRBV5-1 with TRBJ2-2; D gene uncertain. Trimming took 10 bases from V and 1 from J, leaving 23 bases between them. Germline-derived CDR1 and CDR2 are SGHRS and YFSETQ. The CDR3 consists of 17 residues. Here the CDR3 reads CAYTEYQAPKNTGELFF. CDR3 nucleotides: TGCGCCTACACGGAGTATCAGGCGCCCAAGAACACCGGGGAGCTGTTTTTT. The full variable domain, in which reference TRBV5-1 and TRBJ2-2 provide the parts outside the CDR3, is KAGVTQTPRYLIKTRGQQVTLSCSPISGHRSVSWYQQTPGQGLQFLFEYFSETQRNKGNFPGRFSGRQFSNSRSEMNVSTLELGDSALYLCAYTEYQAPKNTGELFFGEGSRLTVL.

Only a few counts were recorded for this clone. A much more abundant neighbour one base away suggests this may be a read error. V is TRBV19 and J is TRBJ1-1; perhaps TRBD1 as D (6 bases). CDR3 length equals 15 residues. The V and J ends lost 3 bases and 1 base respectively, with 12 bases between them. The V gene's germline CDR1 is LNHDA and CDR2 SQIVND (reference sequence). This CDR3 is CASSIRQVKNTEAFF. As DNA, the CDR3 is TGTGCCAGTAGTATTCGACAGGTAAAGAACACTGAAGCTTTCTTT.

This chain connects TRBV7-3 to TRBJ2-5, with a tentative D call TRBD2 (6 bases). CDR1 is SGHTA and CDR2 is FQGTGA in the germline V gene. The length of the CDR3 is 13 residues. Trimming stripped 6 bases from V and 4 bases from J, with 12 bases between. CDR3 residues: CASRAGTAETQYF. The DNA for the CDR3 is TGTGCCAGCAGGGCCGGGACTGCAGAGACCCAGTACTTC.

As for this clone: The junction departs from the called germline gene at one end, perhaps through a read error. The chain recombines TRBV7-7 with TRBJ2-5; D possibly corresponds to TRBD1 (5 bases). The germline V gene encodes CDR1 SSHAT and CDR2 FNYEAQ (reference sequence). The CDR3 sequence is 12 residues long. CDR3 sequence (DNA): TGTGCTAGCAGTCATGGGGCCGAGACCCAGTACTTC. Translated: CASSHGAETQYF.

The chain recombines TRBV29-1 with TRBJ1-2; 10 bases are shared with TRBD1. V dropped 3 bases and J dropped 8; count of bases not matched to a gene: 9. The CDR3 length is 14 residues. Germline CDR1 is SQVTM and CDR2 is ANQGSEA. The CDR3 nucleotides are TGCAGCGTTGATCCGGGACAGGGGCTAGGAGGCTACACCTTC. Translation gives CSVDPGQGLGGYTF.

This clone has a single count. CDR3 sequence: CASSLGITGGQETQYF. CDR3 in DNA: TGTGCCAGCAGCTTGGGGATTACAGGGGGGCAAGAGACCCAGTACTTC. This chain joins TRBV5-4 and TRBJ2-5; the match to TRBD1 covers 8 bases. The CDR3 is 16 residues long. Germline V gene sequence: CDR1 SGHNT, CDR2 YYREEE (reference sequence). V lost 0 bases and J lost 2; bases outside the gene matches: 6.

J is TRBJ2-1 and V is TRBV27; D is ambiguous. V lost 1 base to trimming and J lost 9 bases, with 13 bases between them. The CDR3 has 14 amino acids. CDR1 and CDR2 (germline): MNHEY, SMNVEV (reference sequence). The CDR3 region has the DNA TGTGCCAGCAGTTTATATGAGGATTCGGGTGAGCAGTTCTTC. Translated: CASSLYEDSGEQFF.